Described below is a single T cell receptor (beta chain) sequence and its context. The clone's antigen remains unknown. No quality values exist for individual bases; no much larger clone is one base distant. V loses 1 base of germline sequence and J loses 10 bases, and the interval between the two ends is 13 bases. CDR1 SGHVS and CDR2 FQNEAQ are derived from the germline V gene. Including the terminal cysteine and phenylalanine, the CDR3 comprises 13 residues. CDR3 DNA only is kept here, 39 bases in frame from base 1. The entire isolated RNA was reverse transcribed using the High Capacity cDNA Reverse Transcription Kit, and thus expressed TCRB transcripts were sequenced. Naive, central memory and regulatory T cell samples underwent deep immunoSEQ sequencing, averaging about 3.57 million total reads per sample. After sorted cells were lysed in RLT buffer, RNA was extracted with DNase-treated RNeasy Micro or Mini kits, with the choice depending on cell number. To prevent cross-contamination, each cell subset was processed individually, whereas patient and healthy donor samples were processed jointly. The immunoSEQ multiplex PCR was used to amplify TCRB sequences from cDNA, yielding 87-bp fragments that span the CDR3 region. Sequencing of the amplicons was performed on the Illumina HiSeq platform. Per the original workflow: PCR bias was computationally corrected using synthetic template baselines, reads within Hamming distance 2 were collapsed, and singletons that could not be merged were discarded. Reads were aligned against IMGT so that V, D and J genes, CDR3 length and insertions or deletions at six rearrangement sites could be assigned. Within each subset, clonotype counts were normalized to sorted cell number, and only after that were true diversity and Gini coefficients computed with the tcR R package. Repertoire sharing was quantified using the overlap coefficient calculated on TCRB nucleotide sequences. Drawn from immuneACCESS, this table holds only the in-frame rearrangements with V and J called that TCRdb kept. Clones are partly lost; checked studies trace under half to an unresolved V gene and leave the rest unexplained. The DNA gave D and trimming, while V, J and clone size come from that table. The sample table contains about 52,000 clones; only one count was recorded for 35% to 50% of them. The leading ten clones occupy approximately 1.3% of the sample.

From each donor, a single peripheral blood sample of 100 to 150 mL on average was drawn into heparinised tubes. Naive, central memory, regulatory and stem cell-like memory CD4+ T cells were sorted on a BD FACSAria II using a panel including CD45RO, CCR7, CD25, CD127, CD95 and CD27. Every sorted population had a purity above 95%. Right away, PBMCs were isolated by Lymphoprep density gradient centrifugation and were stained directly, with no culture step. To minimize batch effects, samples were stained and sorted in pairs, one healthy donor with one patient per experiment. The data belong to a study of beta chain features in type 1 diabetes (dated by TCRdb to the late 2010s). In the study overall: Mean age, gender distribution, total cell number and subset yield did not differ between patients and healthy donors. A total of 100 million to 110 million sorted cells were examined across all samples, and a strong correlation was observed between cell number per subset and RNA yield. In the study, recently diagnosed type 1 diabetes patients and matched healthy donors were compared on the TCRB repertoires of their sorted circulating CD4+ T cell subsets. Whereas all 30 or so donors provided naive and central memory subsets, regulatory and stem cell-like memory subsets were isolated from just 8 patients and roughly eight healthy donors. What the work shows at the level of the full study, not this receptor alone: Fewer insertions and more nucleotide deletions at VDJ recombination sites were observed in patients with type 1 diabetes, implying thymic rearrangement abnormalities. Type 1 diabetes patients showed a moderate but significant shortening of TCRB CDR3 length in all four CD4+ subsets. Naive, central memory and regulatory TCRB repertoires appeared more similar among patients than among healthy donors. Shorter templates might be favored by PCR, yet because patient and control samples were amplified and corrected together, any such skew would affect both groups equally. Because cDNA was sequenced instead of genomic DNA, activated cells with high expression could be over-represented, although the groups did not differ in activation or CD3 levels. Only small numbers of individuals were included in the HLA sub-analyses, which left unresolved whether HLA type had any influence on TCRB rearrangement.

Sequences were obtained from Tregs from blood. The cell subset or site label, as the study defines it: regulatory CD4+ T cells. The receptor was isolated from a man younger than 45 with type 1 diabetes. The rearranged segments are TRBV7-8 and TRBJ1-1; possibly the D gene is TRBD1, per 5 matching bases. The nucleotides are TGTGCCAGCAGCTTAGGGTTTGTGGGGCGAGCTTTCTTT. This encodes CASSLGFVGRAFF.